These 32 T cell receptor beta chains were all obtained from the same sample, sequenced in a study of breast tumors, draining lymph nodes, adjacent tissues. A single record per CDR3 protein comes from TCRdb applying MiXCR to the multiplex PCR reads. The table includes a few hundred thousand distinct CDR3 sequences, under 40% detected once. The lymph nodes were axillary draining lymph nodes from breast cancer patients. Sequenced sample: axillary lymph node tissue. Receptors were obtained from a female donor with breast cancer. Some clones in this sample may be carry-over from other donors' samples.

With respect to this clonotype: Mismatch with germline at one junction end may stem from a read error. The chain is built from TRBV5-1 and TRBJ2-7, with unresolved D. From germline, CDR1 is SGHRS and CDR2 YFSETQ. The CDR3 is made up of 13 amino acids. CDR3 amino acids: CASSWTNSYDQYF. The DNA for the CDR3 is TGCGCCAGCAGTTGGACGAACTCCTACGACCAGTACTTC.

This clonotype was counted many times. The chain combines TRBV29-1 with TRBJ2-5; a weak D match, TRBD2 (6 bases). The length of the CDR3 is 11 residues. Trimming took 7 bases from V and 5 from J, leaving 11 bases between them. Germline CDR1 reads SQVTM; CDR2 reads ANQGSEA. CDR3: CSGGDVETQYF. The CDR3 DNA follows: TGCAGCGGGGGGGATGTTGAGACCCAGTACTTC.

The chain couples TRBV12-5 to TRBJ2-3; 9 bases match TRBD2. Trimming removed 0 bases from V and 1 base from J; junction bases left unmatched: 2. In germline, CDR1 is LGHNT, CDR2 FRNRAP. The CDR3 has 16 amino acids. CDR3 coding DNA: TGTGCTAGTGGTTTGGTCCTAGCGGGACGCACAGATACGCAGTATTTT. It is translated as CASGLVLAGRTDTQYF.

The chain is built from TRBV13 and TRBJ2-2; TRBD2 matches at 7 bases. Germline lookup yields CDR1 PRHDT and CDR2 FYEKMQ (reference sequence). CDR3 length equals 17 residues. After removal of 3 bases from V and 4 bases from J, the junction contained 11 bases not matched to a gene. The CDR3 protein is CASSFYTPTSPTGELFF. CDR3 nucleotide sequence: TGTGCCAGCAGCTTCTACACCCCGACTAGCCCCACCGGGGAGCTGTTTTTT.

Turning to this clonotype: Since no conserved phenylalanine or tryptophan closes the CDR3, a read error is the likely cause. The limits of the CDR3 on the DNA are not certain, so only TCRdb's listed CDR3 is given. This chain links TRBV19 with TRBJ2-5; the table's TRBD2 call for D was not verified on the DNA. Germline V gene lookup returns CDR1 LNHDA and CDR2 SQIVND (reference sequence). Including both end residues, the CDR3 is 10 amino acids long. CDR3 residues: CASSSQSGTS.

Worth noting for this clonotype: An end of the junction does not agree with germline; a read error may underlie this. The gene calls are TRBV5-4 and TRBJ2-3; TRBD2 matches 14 bases. This CDR3 is 16 amino acids long. Germline CDR1 is SGHNT and CDR2 is YYREEE (reference sequence). CDR3 sequence reads: CASGLETSGREDTQYF. DNA for the CDR3: TGTGCCAGCGGCTTGGAGACTAGCGGGAGGGAAGATACGCAGTATTTT.

This chain joins TRBV4-1 and TRBJ2-1; a possible D gene is TRBD2 (5 bases). The ends were cut back, 0 bases at V and 12 bases at J, with 24 bases in the middle. CDR1 and CDR2 (germline): MGHRA, YSYEKL. The length of the CDR3 is 17 residues. CDR3 protein: CASSQDSSGLGTDTQFF. The CDR3 DNA is TGCGCCAGCAGCCAAGATTCAAGCGGCCTTGGTACAGATACGCAGTTCTTC.

This clonotype has a count of ten or more. V and J are TRBV7-2 and TRBJ2-3; 10 nucleotides agree with TRBD2. Germline values: CDR1 SGHTA, CDR2 FQGNSA. This CDR3 is 16 amino acids long. The trim removed 1 base at V and 4 bases at J, leaving 5 bases unmatched. The CDR3 reads CASSLGAGGLADTQYF. The CDR3, as DNA: TGTGCCAGCAGCTTAGGAGCGGGGGGGCTGGCAGATACGCAGTATTTT.

This rearrangement joins TRBV7-3 to TRBJ2-5; D unresolved. CDR3 length: 16 residues. Germline CDR1 and CDR2: SGHTA and FQGTGA. V was trimmed by 1 base and J by 5 bases, leaving 17 bases between them. CDR3 sequence reads: CASSLIGPYTGETQYF. The CDR3 DNA reads as TGTGCCAGCAGCTTAATTGGACCCTACACCGGGGAGACCCAGTACTTC.

The chain employs TRBV7-9 and TRBJ1-6; 9 bases align to TRBD1. The germline CDR1 and CDR2 sequences are SEHNR and FQNEAQ (reference sequence). Trimming removed 4 bases from V and 8 bases from J; junction bases left unmatched: 9. This CDR3 is 16 amino acids long. The CDR3 reads CASSSPSGQGHSPLHF. CDR3 in DNA: TGTGCCAGCAGCTCGCCCTCTGGACAGGGGCATTCACCCCTCCACTTT.

A remark on this clonotype: Germline and junction disagree at one end, which may indicate a read error. The V call is TRBV20-1, the J call TRBJ1-3; tentatively, D is TRBD1 (5 bases). Germline lookup yields CDR1 DFQATT and CDR2 SNEGSKA (reference sequence). This CDR3 is 14 amino acids long. The CDR3 region is CSASAQGSGTTIYF. DNA for the CDR3: TGCAGTGCTAGTGCTCAGGGCTCTGGAACCACCATATATTTT.

In this sample, this clonotype turned up many times. The chain links TRBV5-1 to TRBJ2-2; TRBD2 aligns across 7 bases. V was pared by 5 bases and J by 2 bases, with 9 bases of the junction left unmatched. The germline gives CDR1 SGHRS, CDR2 YFSETQ. This CDR3 is built from 16 residues. CDR3 residues: CASRAKRDPNTGELFF. The CDR3 DNA reads TGCGCCAGCAGGGCGAAGCGGGACCCAAACACCGGGGAGCTGTTTTTT.

This chain connects TRBV2 to TRBJ2-1, with TRBD2 identical over 8 bases. With V trimmed by 6 bases and J by 6 bases, 16 bases remained unmatched. Germline values: CDR1 SNHLY, CDR2 FYNNEI. This CDR3 comprises 17 residues. The CDR3 DNA reads TGTGCCAGCAGACCGACTATCGGGGGGGCCGGTCTCAATGAGCAGTTCTTC. Its protein product is CASRPTIGGAGLNEQFF.

V and J are TRBV5-1 and TRBJ2-1, with 8 bases that match TRBD1. The J segment lost 7 bases and the V segment lost 7 bases, leaving 10 bases of the junction unmatched. Germline CDR1 and CDR2: SGHRS and YFSETQ. This CDR3 is 14 amino acids long. The CDR3 region is CASPDGQGGNEQFF. In nucleotides, the CDR3 is TGCGCCAGCCCTGATGGACAGGGTGGTAATGAGCAGTTCTTC.

The chain recombines TRBV24-1 with TRBJ1-1; D remains unclear. This CDR3 has 13 amino acids. The V end was cut by 5 bases, the J end by 3 bases, with 9 bases between. Germline-derived CDR1 and CDR2 are KGHDR and SFDVKD. This CDR3 is CATSAGHHTEAFF. Here the CDR3 DNA reads TGTGCCACCAGTGCAGGTCACCACACTGAAGCTTTCTTT.

Many counts were recorded for this clonotype. The chain is built from TRBV5-1 and TRBJ2-1, with D perhaps matching TRBD2 (5 bases). The CDR3 runs 15 residues. Trimming took 3 bases from V and 8 from J, leaving 18 bases between them. Per germline, CDR1 SGHRS and CDR2 YFSETQ. CDR3 sequence: CASSSRTHERDEQFF. For the CDR3, the DNA is TGCGCCAGCAGCTCTCGGACTCACGAAAGGGATGAGCAGTTCTTC.

The chain uses TRBV24-1 and TRBJ1-5; 8 nucleotides align to TRBD1. The J segment lost 3 bases and the V segment lost 4 bases, leaving 4 bases of the junction unmatched. The CDR3 contains 15 residues. Germline V lookup: CDR1 KGHDR, CDR2 SFDVKD. CDR3 protein: CATSEYRGFNQPQHF. The CDR3 region has the DNA TGTGCCACCAGTGAGTACAGGGGGTTCAATCAGCCCCAGCATTTT.

The chain combines TRBV7-2 with TRBJ2-3; the match to TRBD1 covers 7 bases. Germline CDR1 is SGHTA and CDR2 is FQGNSA. V gave up 4 bases and J gave up 1 base; unmatched junction bases: 8. The CDR3 loop spans 16 amino acids. This CDR3 reads CASSSQGLGGTDTQYF. The CDR3 DNA reads as TGTGCCAGCAGCTCACAGGGGTTAGGAGGCACAGATACGCAGTATTTT.

Worth noting for this clonotype: Germline is not matched at one junction end, which may reflect a read error. The gene calls are TRBV5-1 and TRBJ2-7; 10 positions agree with TRBD2. This CDR3 is 14 amino acids long. CDR1 and CDR2 from the germline V gene are SGHRS and YFSETQ. CDR3: CASSSSGSSYGQYF. CDR3 coding DNA: TGCGCCAGCAGCTCTAGCGGGAGCTCCTACGGGCAGTACTTC.

There are a few counts of this clonotype. V is TRBV5-4 and J is TRBJ2-3; perhaps TRBD2 as D (6 bases). Germline CDR1 SGHNT, CDR2 YYREEE (reference sequence). V was pared by 0 bases and J by 6 bases, with 11 bases between. CDR3 size: 14 residues. In nucleotides, the CDR3 is TGTGCCAGCAGCTTGGGTCGGGAGCCTGATACGCAGTATTTT. Translated, it gives CASSLGREPDTQYF.

Points on this clonotype: A much larger clone differs by one base, so this may be a read error. The CDR3 nucleotides read TGCAGTTATAGGGGGGCAACAAGCGGGAGCGCCCACAATGAGCAGTTCTTC. It translates to CSYRGATSGSAHNEQFF. The chain uses TRBV20-1 and TRBJ2-1; 8 bases match TRBD2. The ends lost 8 bases at V and 5 bases at J; junction bases unmatched: 20. CDR1 is DFQATT and CDR2 is SNEGSKA in the germline V gene (reference sequence). This CDR3 contains 17 residues.

About this clonotype itself: One end of the junction varies from germline; a read error may be responsible. V gene TRBV5-1 combines with J gene TRBJ1-6; 8 bases are a match to TRBD1. Germline values: CDR1 SGHRS, CDR2 YFSETQ. The CDR3 contains 14 residues. The CDR3 loop reads CASRTGTGNSPLHF. The CDR3 region has the DNA TGCGCCAGCAGAACCGGGACAGGCAATTCCCCCCTCCACTTT.

V is TRBV7-2 and J is TRBJ2-2, with D perhaps matching TRBD1 (6 bases). Between the trimmed V and J ends, which lost 5 bases and 4 bases, there was a span of 11 bases. The germline CDR1 and CDR2 sequences are SGHTA and FQGNSA. This CDR3 has 14 amino acids. DNA for the CDR3: TGTGCCAGCAGCCGTCCAGGGGTCACCGGGGAGCTGTTTTTT. Protein product: CASSRPGVTGELFF.

There are a few counts of this clonotype. V and J are TRBV2 and TRBJ1-5; tentatively, D is TRBD1 (6 bases). The CDR3 length is 16 residues. Germline loops: CDR1 SNHLY, CDR2 FYNNEI. The ends were cut back, 7 bases at V and 4 bases at J, with 20 bases in the middle. CDR3 coding DNA: TGTGCCAGCATTTCCCCAAGGACAGTAGGGAATCAGCCCCAGCATTTT. Encoded protein: CASISPRTVGNQPQHF.

Regarding this clonotype: A much larger clone differs from this one at a single base, so this may be a read error. This rearrangement joins TRBV7-9 to TRBJ2-1; 8 bases agree with TRBD2. The CDR3 is 16 amino acids. CDR1 is SEHNR and CDR2 is FQNEAQ in the germline V gene (reference sequence). Written as DNA, the CDR3 is TGTGCCAGCAGCAGACATACGGGGGGGCCCTACGATGAGCAGTTCTTC. Its translation: CASSRHTGGPYDEQFF.

This clonotype was seen many times. The chain links TRBV20-1 to TRBJ2-1; 8 positions match TRBD1. CDR3 length: 12 amino acids. The V gene's germline CDR1 is DFQATT and CDR2 SNEGSKA (reference sequence). The J segment lost 3 bases and the V segment lost 6 bases, leaving 1 base of the junction unmatched. The CDR3 nucleotides read TGCAGTGCCGGACAGGGCTACAATGAGCAGTTCTTC. It codes for CSAGQGYNEQFF.

A note on this clonotype: A much larger clone lies one base from this, so it may be a read error. This likely comes from a read error, as the CDR3 has no conserved phenylalanine or tryptophan at its end. The rearrangement joins TRBV7-3 to TRBJ2-3; the match to TRBD1 covers 7 bases. This CDR3 spans 14 amino acids. Germline-derived CDR1 and CDR2 are SGHTA and FQGTGA. Unmatched junction bases numbered 6, after V lost 5 bases and J lost 4 bases. CDR3 in amino acids: CASSLTGLADTQYL. The CDR3 nucleotides are TGTGCCAGCAGCCTGACAGGGCTGGCAGATACGCAGTATCTT.

This clonotype has a single count. One junction end does not reproduce the germline sequence, and a read error may be involved. This chain joins TRBV7-7 and TRBJ1-2, with unresolved D. CDR1 is SSHAT, CDR2 FNYEAQ, per germline (reference sequence). The CDR3 consists of 15 residues. Written as DNA, the CDR3 is TGTGCTAGCAGCTTAGGACTGCTCACCGGGGATGGCTACACCTTC. Encoded protein: CASSLGLLTGDGYTF.

This clonotype was found many times. The rearrangement uses TRBV5-5 and TRBJ1-3, with unresolved D. V lost 0 bases and J 0 bases, leaving 7 bases between the germline ends. Germline V gene data show CDR1 as SGHKS and CDR2 as YYEKEE (reference sequence). This CDR3 contains 15 residues. Here the CDR3 DNA reads TGTGCCAGCAGCTTGGGTCCGTACTCTGGAAACACCATATATTTT. Translation: CASSLGPYSGNTIYF.

A single count supports this clonotype. The chain is built from TRBV11-2 and TRBJ1-2; 7 bases fit TRBD1. This CDR3 has 15 amino acids. Looked up from germline, CDR1 is SGHAT and CDR2 is FQNNGV. Trimming cost V 3 bases and J 4 bases; bases outside gene matches: 8. The CDR3 DNA reads TGTGCCAGCAGCTTCCTAGGGGGACAGCTCTATGGCTACACCTTC. Translated, it gives CASSFLGGQLYGYTF. The full variable domain, in which reference TRBV11-2 and TRBJ1-2 provide the parts outside the CDR3, is EAGVAQSPRYKIIEKRQSVAFWCNPISGHATLYWYQQILGQGPKLLIQFQNNGVVDDSQLPKDRFSAERLKGVDSTLKIQPAKLEDSAVYLCASSFLGGQLYGYTFGSGTRLTVV.

V and J are TRBV5-1 and TRBJ1-5; 7 bases are shared with TRBD1. Trimming cost V 0 bases and J 3 bases; bases outside gene matches: 3. Germline-derived CDR1 and CDR2 are SGHRS and YFSETQ. The CDR3 has 15 residues. The CDR3 loop is CASSLGGQSNQPQHF. CDR3 bases: TGCGCCAGCAGCTTGGGGGGACAGTCCAATCAGCCCCAGCATTTT.

With respect to this clonotype: One end of the junction is discordant with germline, which a read error may explain. The chain has TRBV7-9 and TRBJ1-2; D possibly corresponds to TRBD1 (5 bases). This CDR3 is built from 15 residues. Germline V gene data show CDR1 as SEHNR and CDR2 as FQNEAQ (reference sequence). Written as DNA, the CDR3 is TGTGCTAGCAGCTTGGGGGGTCCAGGAAGGGATGGCTACCCCTTC. This gives the protein CASSLGGPGRDGYPF.